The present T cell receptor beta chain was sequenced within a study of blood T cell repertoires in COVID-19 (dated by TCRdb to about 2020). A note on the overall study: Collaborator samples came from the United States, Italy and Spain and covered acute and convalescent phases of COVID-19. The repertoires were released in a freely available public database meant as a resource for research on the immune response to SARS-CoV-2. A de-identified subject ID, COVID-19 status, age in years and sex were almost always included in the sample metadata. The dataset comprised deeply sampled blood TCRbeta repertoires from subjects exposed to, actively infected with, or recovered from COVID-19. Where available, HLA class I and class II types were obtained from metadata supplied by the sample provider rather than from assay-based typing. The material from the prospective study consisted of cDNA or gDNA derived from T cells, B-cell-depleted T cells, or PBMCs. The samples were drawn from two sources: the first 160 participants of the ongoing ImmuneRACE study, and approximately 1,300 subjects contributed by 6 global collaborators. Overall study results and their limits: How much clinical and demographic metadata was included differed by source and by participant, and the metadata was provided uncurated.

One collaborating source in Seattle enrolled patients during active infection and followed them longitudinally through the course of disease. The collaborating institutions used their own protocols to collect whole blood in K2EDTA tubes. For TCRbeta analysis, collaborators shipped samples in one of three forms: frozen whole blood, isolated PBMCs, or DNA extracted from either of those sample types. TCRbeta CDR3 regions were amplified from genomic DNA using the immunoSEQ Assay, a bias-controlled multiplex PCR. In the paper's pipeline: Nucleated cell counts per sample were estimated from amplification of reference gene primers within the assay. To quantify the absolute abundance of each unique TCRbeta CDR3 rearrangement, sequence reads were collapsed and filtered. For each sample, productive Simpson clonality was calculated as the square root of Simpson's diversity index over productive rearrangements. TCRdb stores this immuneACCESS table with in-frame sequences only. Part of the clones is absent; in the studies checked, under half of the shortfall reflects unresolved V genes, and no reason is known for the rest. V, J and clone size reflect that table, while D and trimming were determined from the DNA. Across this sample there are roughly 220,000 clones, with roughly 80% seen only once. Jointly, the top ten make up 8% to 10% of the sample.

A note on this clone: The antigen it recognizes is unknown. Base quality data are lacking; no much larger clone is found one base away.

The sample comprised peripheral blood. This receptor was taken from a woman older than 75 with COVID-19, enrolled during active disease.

This receptor has the CDR3 CATSTGFGAFF. The nucleotides read TGTGCCACCAGCACCGGTTTCGGGGCTTTCTTT. Recombination connected TRBV15 to TRBJ1-1, with no confidently assigned D gene. The CDR3 runs 11 amino acids, cysteine and phenylalanine included. Solely the CDR3 DNA is kept, with 33 bases framed from the first base. Trimming at the junction amounts to 4 bases on V and 11 bases on J, and the germline ends lie 11 bases apart. CDR1 and CDR2 were assigned from the germline V gene (reference sequence) as LNHNV and YYDKDF.